The entry below gives a single TCR beta chain sequence along with its context. In the authors' methods: Amplified reference gene primers provided the basis for estimating nucleated cell counts. Data came from immunoSEQ multiplex PCR; TCRdb stores just in-frame clones and leaves some out. D and trimming come from the DNA, and the V and J calls and clone size come from that table. The sample lists more than 100,000 clones, 80% to 90% occurring once. These data are taken from a study of blood T cell repertoires in COVID-19. At the level of the study: In each case, the material was cDNA or gDNA derived from T cells, B-cell-depleted T cells, or PBMCs.

Germline CDR1 reads WNHNN; CDR2 reads SYGVQD (reference sequence). The CDR3 extends over 14 amino acids. V was pared by 0 bases and J by 5 bases, with 10 bases between. The clonotype was recovered from a woman aged 70-85 years with acute or convalescent COVID-19. The genes are TRBV10-1 and TRBJ1-2; unclear D gene. Sequenced material: peripheral blood. CDR3 in DNA: TGCGCCAGCAGTGAGTCTGGCACCTCTTATGGCTACACCTTC. This translates into CASSESGTSYGYTF.